This T cell receptor beta chain was identified during a study of T cell repertoires in cytomegalovirus infection. Study summary: In public TCR beta signatures, there were indications of both CMV infection and matching HLA type. Study outcomes and limitations: CMV carriers having the relevant HLA were flagged by cumulative public TCR beta family frequency. Ex vivo, HLA-C-restricted CMV-specific TCR beta clonotypes prevailed over the rest of the response.

One entry per CDR3 protein results from TCRdb running MiXCR on the reads. The sample shows hundreds of thousands of distinct CDR3 sequences, approximately 31% of them seen only once. This clonotype has more than one count but fewer than ten. Its antigen remains unidentified. This CDR3 is 16 amino acids long. CDR1 MDHEN and CDR2 SYDVKM come from the germline V gene. Germline trimming cut 4 bases from V and 12 bases from J; bases unmatched to any gene: 18. This specimen was cultured CD8+ T cells from PBMCs, taken from culture after CMV antigen stimulation. This TCR came from a human donor in good health (CMV status not recorded). Some clones in this sample may be carry-over from other donors' samples. The chain links TRBV28 to TRBJ2-4, with 7 bases identical to TRBD1. For the CDR3, the DNA is TGTGCCAGCAGTTCCGGGACAGTCTTTCTCAAAATGGATCAGTACTTC. Amino acids: CASSSGTVFLKMDQYF.